One and the same sample provided the 23 T cell receptor beta chains below, sequenced in a study of blood T cell repertoires in COVID-19. Data came from immunoSEQ multiplex PCR; TCRdb stores just in-frame clones and leaves some out. The table has around 250,000 clones, approximately 85% seen once. The sequenced material came from peripheral blood. These receptors originate from a woman of 80 years or more with COVID-19, enrolled during active disease.

The chain joins TRBV3-1 (or the pseudogene TRBV3-2) to TRBJ2-7; TRBD1 matches 11 bases. V gave up 5 bases and J gave up 3 bases; unmatched junction bases: 3. In germline, CDR1 is LGHDT, CDR2 YNNKEL (reference sequence). This CDR3 is 14 amino acids long. The CDR3 loop is CASSGQGAFYEQYF. For the CDR3, the DNA is TGTGCCAGCAGCGGACAGGGGGCCTTCTACGAGCAGTACTTC.

This chain connects TRBV2 to TRBJ2-5; D is perhaps TRBD2 (6 bases). V lost 6 bases, J lost 5 bases, and 16 bases lay in between. Germline V CDR1 and CDR2: SNHLY, FYNNEI. The length of the CDR3 is 14 residues. In DNA, the CDR3 is TGTGCCAGCAGGGTGGGGGGAATCCAGGAGACCCAGTACTTC. Protein: CASRVGGIQETQYF.

The chain uses TRBV18 and TRBJ1-5; TRBD1 matches 8 bases. The germline gives CDR1 KGHSH, CDR2 LQKENI. The CDR3 has 16 residues. The J segment lost 7 bases and the V segment lost 4 bases, leaving 12 bases of the junction unmatched. The CDR3 spells CASSLTQTGVGQPQHF. CDR3 DNA: TGTGCCAGCTCACTTACCCAGACAGGGGTGGGGCAGCCCCAGCATTTT. Full variable domain (missing parts from reference TRBV18 and TRBJ1-5): NAGVMQNPRHLVRRRGQEARLRCSPMKGHSHVYWYRQLPEEGLKFMVYLQKENIIDESGMPKERFSAEFPKEGPSILRIQQVVRGDSAAYFCASSLTQTGVGQPQHFGDGTRLSIL.

This clone was counted once. This sequence joins TRBV12-3 or TRBV12-4 and TRBJ1-2; TRBD1 agrees at 7 bases. Unmatched junction bases numbered 4, after V lost 5 bases and J lost 4 bases. This CDR3 comprises 13 residues. CDR3 nucleotides: TGTGCCAGCAGTCTCCAGGGGGTCTATGGCTACACCTTC. It codes for CASSLQGVYGYTF.

The chain has TRBV5-8 and TRBJ1-1; 10 bases fit TRBD1. Germline CDR1 reads SGHTS; CDR2 reads YDEGEE. With V trimmed by 4 bases and J by 4 bases, 4 bases remained unmatched. This CDR3 is built from 14 residues. This CDR3 is CASSRDRGRTEAFF. The CDR3 nucleotides are TGTGCCAGCAGCCGGGACAGGGGACGCACTGAAGCTTTCTTT.

Here the CDR3 reads CASSSAARNTIYF. The CDR3 DNA is TGTGCCAGCAGCTCGGCGGCACGAAACACCATATATTTT. This chain joins TRBV3-1 (or the pseudogene TRBV3-2) and TRBJ1-3; unclear D gene. This CDR3 region has 13 residues. Germline V gene sequence: CDR1 LGHDT, CDR2 YNNKEL (reference sequence). V shed 5 bases and J shed 5 bases, with 10 bases lying between them.

The CDR3 here is CASSLGVAGGNEQFF. CDR3 coding DNA: TGTGCCAGCAGCTTAGGGGTAGCGGGGGGGAATGAGCAGTTCTTC. This chain links TRBV7-2 with TRBJ2-1; 11 bases are shared with TRBD2. The germline CDR1 and CDR2 sequences are SGHTA and FQGNSA. V was pared by 1 base and J by 7 bases, with 3 bases of the junction left unmatched. The CDR3 spans 15 residues.

The CDR3 nucleotides are TGTGCCAGCAGGGGGACAGGGACCTACAATGAGCAGTTCTTC. It translates to CASRGTGTYNEQFF. The chain employs TRBV28 and TRBJ2-1; the match to TRBD1 covers 9 bases. The germline V gene encodes CDR1 MDHEN and CDR2 SYDVKM. This CDR3 has 14 amino acids. V was pared by 6 bases and J by 2 bases, with 2 bases of the junction left unmatched.

The gene calls are TRBV6-6 and TRBJ1-5; perhaps TRBD1 as D (6 bases). The V gene lost 5 bases and the J gene lost 4 bases, with 15 bases spanning the gap. From germline, CDR1 is MNHNY and CDR2 SVGAGI (reference sequence). CDR3 length: 15 residues. The CDR3 sequence is CASSRHLQGNQPQHF. CDR3 nucleotides: TGTGCCAGCAGTCGACATCTTCAGGGGAATCAGCCCCAGCATTTT.

The chain combines TRBV29-1 with TRBJ1-1; possibly TRBD1 for D (5 bases). Looked up from germline, CDR1 is SQVTM and CDR2 is ANQGSEA. CDR3 length: 13 amino acids. The V end was cut by 7 bases, the J end by 0 bases, with 12 bases between. CDR3: CSAEGALNTEAFF. DNA for the CDR3: TGCAGCGCCGAAGGGGCCTTGAACACTGAAGCTTTCTTT.

The chain links TRBV7-9 to TRBJ1-3, with D tentatively TRBD1 (5 bases). Between the trimmed V and J ends, which lost 4 bases and 3 bases, there was a span of 13 bases. Looked up from germline, CDR1 is SEHNR and CDR2 is FQNEAQ (reference sequence). The CDR3 sequence is 15 residues long. The CDR3 nucleotides are TGTGCCAGCAGCTCAGACCCCACAGGTGGAAACACCATATATTTT. Translating it yields CASSSDPTGGNTIYF.

The V call is TRBV2, the J call TRBJ1-5, with 10 bases lining up with TRBD1. Germline V gene lookup returns CDR1 SNHLY and CDR2 FYNNEI. Germline trimming cut 9 bases from V and 9 bases from J; bases unmatched to any gene: 11. The CDR3 has 14 residues. CDR3 amino acids: CASKGQGQNLPQHF. CDR3 in DNA: TGTGCCAGTAAGGGACAGGGGCAGAACCTGCCCCAGCATTTT.

This chain joins TRBV6-2 or TRBV6-3 and TRBJ2-5; D is possibly TRBD1 (5 bases). Trimming pared 1 base from V and 8 bases from J, leaving 14 bases between. Per the germline V gene, CDR1 is MNHEY and CDR2 is SVGEGT. CDR3 length: 14 amino acids. The CDR3 DNA reads TGTGCCAGCAGTTACTACGACAGCCAAGGAACCCAGTACTTC. This encodes CASSYYDSQGTQYF.

This sequence joins TRBV10-3 and TRBJ2-1; TRBD2 matches 12 bases. This CDR3 is built from 16 residues. Trimming at V came to 3 bases and at J to 5 bases, leaving 5 bases not matched to a gene. The germline V gene encodes CDR1 ENHRY and CDR2 SYGVKD. Here the CDR3 DNA reads TGTGCCATCAGTGATTCAACTAGCGGGGGGAACAATGAGCAGTTCTTC. It specifies CAISDSTSGGNNEQFF.

J is TRBJ1-1 and V is TRBV20-1; tentative D call: TRBD1 (6 bases). From germline, CDR1 is DFQATT and CDR2 SNEGSKA (reference sequence). The CDR3 is 10 amino acids. The V end lost 3 bases, the J end lost 7 bases, and 6 bases lay between the germline ends. The CDR3 is CSASRGEAFF. Written as DNA, the CDR3 is TGCAGTGCTAGCAGGGGTGAAGCTTTCTTT.

This chain uses TRBV5-1 with TRBJ2-1; maybe TRBD1 (6 bases). CDR1 is SGHRS, CDR2 YFSETQ, per germline. This CDR3 spans 15 amino acids. The germline V and J ends were trimmed by 2 bases and 5 bases, with 14 bases remaining between them. The DNA of the CDR3 is TGCGCCAGCAGCTTCTCCGGGACACATAACAATGAGCAGTTCTTC. It translates to CASSFSGTHNNEQFF.

The chain recombines TRBV12-3 or TRBV12-4 with TRBJ2-5; 7 nucleotides match TRBD2. This CDR3 is 13 amino acids long. The ends lost 5 bases at V and 7 bases at J; junction bases unmatched: 7. The DNA for the CDR3 is TGTGCCAGCAGTCCCCGGGGCGGGGGGACCCAGTACTTC. It codes for CASSPRGGGTQYF.

The V call is TRBV6-1, the J call TRBJ2-2; D not certain. Germline CDR1 reads MNHNS; CDR2 reads SASEGT. The V and J ends lost 6 bases and 0 bases respectively, with 11 bases between them. The CDR3 length is 15 residues. CDR3 nucleotides: TGTGCCAGCAGCCTAAGTAGAGCGAACACCGGGGAGCTGTTTTTT. Protein: CASSLSRANTGELFF.

This clone came up a few times. This chain uses TRBV10-3 with TRBJ1-1; TRBD1 might be the D (5 bases). The germline V and J ends were trimmed by 6 bases and 7 bases, with 15 bases remaining between them. Germline V gene data show CDR1 as ENHRY and CDR2 as SYGVKD. This CDR3 comprises 13 residues. CDR3 bases: TGTGCCATCAGGCGGGACTCAGTCATTGAAGCTTTCTTT. As protein: CAIRRDSVIEAFF.

This chain links TRBV2 with TRBJ2-7; TRBD1 agrees at 10 bases. From germline, CDR1 is SNHLY and CDR2 FYNNEI. Trimming at V came to 7 bases and at J to 3 bases, leaving 12 bases not matched to a gene. CDR3 size: 16 residues. CDR3 sequence (DNA): TGTGCCAGCACCATGGGGCAGGGACAGGGGAGCTACGAGCAGTACTTC. Its protein is CASTMGQGQGSYEQYF.

CDR3 residues: CASSVAPSGTSGGVTGELFF. In nucleotides, the CDR3 is TGCGCCAGCAGCGTAGCCCCCTCCGGGACTAGCGGGGGAGTCACCGGGGAGCTGTTTTTT. The chain has TRBV5-1 and TRBJ2-2; 14 nucleotides match TRBD2. The CDR3 is 20 residues long. Trimming took 4 bases from V and 4 from J; bases not matched to a gene: 15. Germline V gene data show CDR1 as SGHRS and CDR2 as YFSETQ. Full variable domain (remainder filled in from reference TRBV5-1 and TRBJ2-2): KAGVTQTPRYLIKTRGQQVTLSCSPISGHRSVSWYQQTPGQGLQFLFEYFSETQRNKGNFPGRFSGRQFSNSRSEMNVSTLELGDSALYLCASSVAPSGTSGGVTGELFFGEGSRLTVL.

The chain has TRBV6-1 and TRBJ2-3; no clear D. Trimming pared 2 bases from V and 2 bases from J, leaving 5 bases between. The CDR3 sequence is 13 residues long. CDR1 is MNHNS, CDR2 SASEGT, per germline. CDR3: CASSEIDTDTQYF. DNA of the CDR3: TGTGCCAGCAGTGAAATAGACACAGATACGCAGTATTTT.

The chain carries TRBV30 and TRBJ2-7, with D perhaps TRBD1 (6 bases). Germline-derived CDR1 and CDR2 are GTSNPN and SVGIG (reference sequence). The length of the CDR3 is 13 residues. Trimming removed 3 bases from V and 4 bases from J, with 13 bases in between. CDR3 amino acids: CAWRPGQSYEQYF. The CDR3 DNA reads as TGTGCCTGGAGACCGGGACAATCTTACGAGCAGTACTTC.